This T cell receptor (beta chain) stems from a study of blood T cell repertoires in COVID-19 (TCRdb year 2020). Concerning the study at large: Samples from collaborators originated in the United States, Italy and Spain and spanned both the acute and convalescent phases of COVID-19. The prospective study material was composed of cDNA or gDNA derived from T cells, B-cell-depleted T cells, or PBMCs. Deeply sampled blood TCRbeta repertoires from subjects exposed to, actively infected with, or recovered from COVID-19 were included in the dataset. The repertoires were released in a freely available public database intended as a resource for research on the immune response to SARS-CoV-2. The samples were drawn from two sources: the first 160 participants of the ongoing ImmuneRACE study, and some 1,300 subjects contributed by 6 global collaborators. Nearly every sample came with metadata listing a de-identified subject ID, COVID-19 status, age in years and sex. Where available, HLA class I and class II types were taken from metadata supplied by the sample provider and were not determined by assay-based typing. Points the paper makes about the study in general: The quantity of clinical and demographic metadata differed by source and by participant and was supplied without curation.

Based on the germline V gene, the CDR1 and CDR2 sequences are SGHRS and YFSETQ. The CDR3 starts with the cysteine, ends with the phenylalanine, and has 15 residues. This entry keeps only the CDR3 DNA: 45 bases, framed from base 1. Trimming leaves V shorter by 0 bases and J shorter by 6 bases, with the junction holding 7 bases beyond the gene matches. Note on this clone: Its antigen remains undetermined. No base quality information exists; no much larger clone differs at one position.

The immunoSEQ Assay, a bias-controlled multiplex PCR, was used to amplify TCRbeta CDR3 regions from genomic DNA. As for how the authors treated the data: The number of nucleated cells in each sample was estimated from the amplification of reference gene primers within the assay. To quantify the absolute abundance of each unique TCRbeta CDR3 rearrangement, sequence reads were collapsed and filtered. For each sample, productive Simpson clonality was calculated as the square root of Simpson's diversity index across productive rearrangements. As stored in TCRdb, this immuneACCESS dataset retains in-frame rearrangements with V and J assigned. A fraction of the clones does not appear; measured against another copy, unresolved V genes explain less than half of the discrepancy, and the remainder lacks a known reason. For V, J and clone size, that table is used; D and trimming come from the DNA. The sample data list 250,000 to 300,000 clones, and roughly 89% of these were observed just once. The ten largest clones add up to 1.7% of the sample.

Participants in the prospective study were enrolled through a virtual design, were aged 18 to 89 years, and lived in about two dozen United States geographic areas. In the prospective study, cohorts were assigned on the basis of participant-reported clinical history obtained from a screening survey and a study questionnaire. Recovered participants in ImmuneRACE Cohort 3 were defined as having two consecutive negative NP/OP PCR tests, clearance from a healthcare professional, or resolution of symptoms. Each participant in the prospective study had whole blood, serum and a nasopharyngeal or oropharyngeal swab collected by mobile phlebotomists. Prospective study participants could optionally give additional blood draws and questionnaires over an approximately two-month period. Before DNA extraction, prospective study blood samples were shipped either frozen or at room temperature.

Recombination connected TRBV5-1 to TRBJ1-2, with 8 central nucleotides matching TRBD1. The TCR sequence derives from a woman in her 40s who had recovered from COVID-19. Material for sequencing was PBMCs or T cells enriched from blood (not recorded which). In nucleotide form, the sequence is TGCGCCAGCAGCTTGGACCGACAGGGGTCGGATGGCTACACCTTC. It codes for CASSLDRQGSDGYTF.